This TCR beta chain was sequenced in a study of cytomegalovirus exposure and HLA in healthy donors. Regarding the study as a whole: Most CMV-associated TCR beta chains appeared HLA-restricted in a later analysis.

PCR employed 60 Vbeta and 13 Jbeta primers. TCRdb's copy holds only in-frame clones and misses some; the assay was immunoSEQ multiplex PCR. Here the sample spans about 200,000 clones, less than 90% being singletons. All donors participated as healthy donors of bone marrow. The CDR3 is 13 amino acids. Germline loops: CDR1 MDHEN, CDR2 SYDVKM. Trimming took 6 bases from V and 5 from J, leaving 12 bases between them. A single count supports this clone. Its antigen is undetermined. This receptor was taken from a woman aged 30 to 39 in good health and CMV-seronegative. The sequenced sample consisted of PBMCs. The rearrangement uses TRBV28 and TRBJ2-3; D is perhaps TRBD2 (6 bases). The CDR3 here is CASSGGTQDTQYF. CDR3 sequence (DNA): TGTGCCAGCAGCGGGGGAACCCAAGATACGCAGTATTTT.